The rows below give T cell receptor beta chains drawn from one sample of a study of radiotherapy plus CTLA-4 blockade in lung cancer. Sequencing used immunoSEQ multiplex PCR; TCRdb keeps in-frame clones, though not all of them. The sample yields fewer than 100,000 clones, about four fifths seen once. The sequenced sample was peripheral blood, obtained from a patient treated with radiotherapy plus ipilimumab. These receptors were obtained from a human donor with non-small cell lung cancer who had stable disease on radiotherapy plus ipilimumab. Each CDR3 is given with its conserved first and last residue. Each record gives: D gene, clone size, V gene, J gene, CDR3 DNA, CDR3 protein. D genes are given only for firm matches. Expanded clones are given a class, and other clones once, few, many or no size at all.

D gene: NA; clone size: NA; V gene: TRBV6-1; J gene: TRBJ2-7; CDR3 DNA: TGTGCCAGCAGTGAAGCGTCTGTAGGGGCCCCCGGGGACGAGCAGTACTTC; CDR3 protein: CASSEASVGAPGDEQYF
D gene: NA; clone size: NA; V gene: TRBV7-2; J gene: TRBJ1-3; CDR3 DNA: TGTGCCAGCAAATCAGGGTACTCTGGAAACACCATATATTTT; CDR3 protein: CASKSGYSGNTIYF
D gene: NA; clone size: NA; V gene: TRBV18; J gene: TRBJ2-3; CDR3 DNA: TGTGCCAGCTCACCGACAAGTGCAGGGACAGATACGCAGTATTTT; CDR3 protein: CASSPTSAGTDTQYF
D gene: TRBD2; clone size: few; V gene: TRBV5-1; J gene: TRBJ2-3; CDR3 DNA: TGCGCCAGCAGCGGCGGGGGGAGTGATACGCAGTATTTT; CDR3 protein: CASSGGGSDTQYF
D gene: NA; clone size: NA; V gene: TRBV5-8; J gene: TRBJ1-1; CDR3 DNA: TGTGCCAGCAACTTGAGGGTTATGAACACTGAAGCTTTCTTT; CDR3 protein: CASNLRVMNTEAFF
D gene: NA; clone size: once; V gene: TRBV7-9; J gene: TRBJ2-6; CDR3 DNA: TGTGCCAGCAGCTTAGTTAGCTCTGGGGCCAACGTCCTGACTTTC; CDR3 protein: CASSLVSSGANVLTF
D gene: NA; clone size: few; V gene: TRBV7-2; J gene: TRBJ2-5; CDR3 DNA: TGTGCCAGCAGCTCCGGGGAGACCCAGTACTTC; CDR3 protein: CASSSGETQYF
D gene: NA; clone size: NA; V gene: TRBV9; J gene: TRBJ1-3; CDR3 DNA: TGTGCCAGCAGCGTTGGGTTCTCTGGAAACACCATATATTTT; CDR3 protein: CASSVGFSGNTIYF
D gene: TRBD1; clone size: NA; V gene: TRBV6-6; J gene: TRBJ1-4; CDR3 DNA: TGTGCCAGCTCCCTGGAGAAACAGGGGGATGAAAAACTGTTTTTT; CDR3 protein: CASSLEKQGDEKLFF
D gene: NA; clone size: NA; V gene: TRBV29-1; J gene: TRBJ1-6; CDR3 DNA: TGCAGCGTTGCGGCAGGGGCGGGTTCACCCCTCCACTTT; CDR3 protein: CSVAAGAGSPLHF
D gene: NA; clone size: once; V gene: TRBV9; J gene: TRBJ1-1; CDR3 DNA: TGTGCCAGCAGCGTAGACCCCATGAACACTGAAGCTTTCTTT; CDR3 protein: CASSVDPMNTEAFF
D gene: NA; clone size: NA; V gene: TRBV11-2; J gene: TRBJ1-5; CDR3 DNA: TGTGCCAGCAGCTTAGCTAGTAGGAATCAGCCCCAGCATTTT; CDR3 protein: CASSLASRNQPQHF
D gene: NA; clone size: once; V gene: TRBV7-2; J gene: TRBJ2-7; CDR3 DNA: TGTGCCAGCAGCTTACGACAGCCAGACGGGAGAATCTCCTACGAGCAGTACTTC; CDR3 protein: CASSLRQPDGRISYEQYF
D gene: TRBD2; clone size: NA; V gene: TRBV6-5; J gene: TRBJ2-3; CDR3 DNA: TGTGCCAGCAGTTGGGGACTAGCGGATCGCACAGATACGCAGTATTTT; CDR3 protein: CASSWGLADRTDTQYF
D gene: NA; clone size: NA; V gene: TRBV18; J gene: TRBJ2-3; CDR3 DNA: TGTGCCAGCTCACCTCCTACGGGGGCGGGCACAGATACGCAGTATTTT; CDR3 protein: CASSPPTGAGTDTQYF
D gene: NA; clone size: NA; V gene: TRBV5-1; J gene: TRBJ2-5; CDR3 DNA: TGCGCCAGCAGCTTGGTACGCAGGGAAGAGACCCAGTACTTC; CDR3 protein: CASSLVRREETQYF
D gene: NA; clone size: NA; V gene: TRBV27; J gene: TRBJ1-4; CDR3 DNA: TGTGCCAGCAGCCAACAGGGTGTTAATGAAAAACTGTTTTTT; CDR3 protein: CASSQQGVNEKLFF
D gene: TRBD1; clone size: once; V gene: TRBV7-2; J gene: TRBJ2-5; CDR3 DNA: TGTGCCAGCGCGTTGGGACAGGGTAGAAGGGAGACCCAGTACTTC; CDR3 protein: CASALGQGRRETQYF
D gene: NA; clone size: few; V gene: TRBV28; J gene: TRBJ1-5; CDR3 DNA: TGTGCCAGCAGTTTAACGGCAGCGCGACAGCCCCAGCATTTT; CDR3 protein: CASSLTAARQPQHF
D gene: TRBD1; clone size: NA; V gene: TRBV30; J gene: TRBJ1-1; CDR3 DNA: TGTGCCTGTCCGGGACAGAGGGTGGTTGGAGCTTTCTTT; CDR3 protein: CACPGQRVVGAFF
D gene: NA; clone size: NA; V gene: TRBV30; J gene: TRBJ2-2; CDR3 DNA: TGTGCCTGGAGATTTAGCGGGAACACCGGGGAGCTGTTTTTT; CDR3 protein: CAWRFSGNTGELFF
D gene: TRBD1; clone size: NA; V gene: TRBV28; J gene: TRBJ2-5; CDR3 DNA: TGTGCCAGCAGTTTAGTTCTCCAGGGGGCGAGGGAGACCCAGTACTTC; CDR3 protein: CASSLVLQGARETQYF
D gene: NA; clone size: NA; V gene: TRBV28; J gene: TRBJ1-2; CDR3 DNA: TGTGCCAGCAGTCAGGGGAGGGCTACTAACTATGGCTACACCTTC; CDR3 protein: CASSQGRATNYGYTF
D gene: NA; clone size: NA; V gene: TRBV19; J gene: TRBJ2-7; CDR3 DNA: TGTGCCAGCGCTCCTGAGGGTCTCTACGAGCAGTACTTC; CDR3 protein: CASAPEGLYEQYF
D gene: NA; clone size: NA; V gene: TRBV7-9; J gene: TRBJ1-6; CDR3 DNA: TGTGCCAGCAGCCCGCCGGGGGTGTCGGATAATTCACCCCTCCACTTT; CDR3 protein: CASSPPGVSDNSPLHF
D gene: NA; clone size: few; V gene: TRBV29-1; J gene: TRBJ2-1; CDR3 DNA: TGCAGCGGTGGTGGGAGTCGATACAATGAGCAGTTCTTC; CDR3 protein: CSGGGSRYNEQFF
D gene: TRBD2; clone size: NA; V gene: TRBV6-4; J gene: TRBJ2-5; CDR3 DNA: TGTGCCAGCAGTGAAAGGAGCGGGGGGGGCCAAGAGACCCAGTACTTC; CDR3 protein: CASSERSGGGQETQYF
D gene: TRBD2; clone size: NA; V gene: TRBV11-1; J gene: TRBJ2-5; CDR3 DNA: TGTGCCAGCAGCGCCAGAGAGCGGGGGGTAGAGGAGACCCAGTACTTC; CDR3 protein: CASSARERGVEETQYF
D gene: NA; clone size: NA; V gene: TRBV11-2; J gene: TRBJ1-1; CDR3 DNA: TGTGCCAGCAGCTTAGGGTCAGCCAACACTGAAGCTTTCTTT; CDR3 protein: CASSLGSANTEAFF
D gene: NA; clone size: NA; V gene: TRBV5-1; J gene: TRBJ2-1; CDR3 DNA: TGCGCCAGCAGCTTGGTCGAGAAGGCCTACAATGAGCAGTTCTTC; CDR3 protein: CASSLVEKAYNEQFF
D gene: NA; clone size: NA; V gene: TRBV9; J gene: TRBJ1-6; CDR3 DNA: TGTGCCAGCAGCTCCAGCCTGGATTCACCCCTCCACTTT; CDR3 protein: CASSSSLDSPLHF
D gene: NA; clone size: NA; V gene: TRBV5-8; J gene: TRBJ1-5; CDR3 DNA: TGTGCCAGCAGCTTGGGGACAGACCATAGCAATCAGCCCCAGCATTTT; CDR3 protein: CASSLGTDHSNQPQHF
D gene: NA; clone size: few; V gene: TRBV9; J gene: TRBJ1-4; CDR3 DNA: TGTGCCAGCAGCCCCCCATCTGAGGGGGGAACTGAAAAACTGTTTTTT; CDR3 protein: CASSPPSEGGTEKLFF